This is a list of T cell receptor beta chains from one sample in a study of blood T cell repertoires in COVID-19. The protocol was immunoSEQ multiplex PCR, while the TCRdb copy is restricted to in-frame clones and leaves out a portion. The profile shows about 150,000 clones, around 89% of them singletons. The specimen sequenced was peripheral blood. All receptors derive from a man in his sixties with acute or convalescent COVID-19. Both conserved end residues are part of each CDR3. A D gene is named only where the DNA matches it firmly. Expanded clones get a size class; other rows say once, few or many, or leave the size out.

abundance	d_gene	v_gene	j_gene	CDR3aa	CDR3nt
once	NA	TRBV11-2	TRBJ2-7	CASSLSQGSTYEQYF	TGTGCCAGCAGCTTGTCTCAGGGGTCTACCTACGAGCAGTACTTC
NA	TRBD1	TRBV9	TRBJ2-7	CASSGPGTGGYEQYF	TGTGCCAGCAGCGGGCCCGGGACAGGGGGCTACGAGCAGTACTTC
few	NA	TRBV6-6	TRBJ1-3	CASSPRPFGTIYF	TGTGCCAGCAGCCCTAGGCCGTTCGGCACCATATATTTT
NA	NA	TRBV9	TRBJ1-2	CASSVADDYYGYTF	TGTGCCAGCAGCGTAGCTGACGACTACTATGGCTACACCTTC
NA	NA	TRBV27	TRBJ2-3	CASSSAWTDTQYF	TGTGCCAGCAGTTCCGCGTGGACAGATACGCAGTATTTT
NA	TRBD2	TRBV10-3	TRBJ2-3	CAISAGSGGGGADTQYF	TGTGCCATCAGTGCCGGGTCAGGCGGCGGGGGGGCTGATACGCAGTATTTT
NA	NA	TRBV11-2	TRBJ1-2	CASSLPTGSSGYTF	TGTGCCAGCAGCTTACCTACAGGGAGCTCCGGCTACACCTTC
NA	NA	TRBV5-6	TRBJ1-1	CASSYLLDMNTEAFF	TGTGCCAGCAGCTATCTCTTAGATATGAACACTGAAGCTTTCTTT
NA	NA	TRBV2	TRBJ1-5	CASTGGNSNQPQHF	TGTGCCAGCACTGGGGGGAATAGCAATCAGCCCCAGCATTTT
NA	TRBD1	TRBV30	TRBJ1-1	CAWSVARTGKMANTEAFF	TGTGCCTGGAGTGTGGCGCGGACAGGGAAAATGGCGAACACTGAAGCTTTCTTT
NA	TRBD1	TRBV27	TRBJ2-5	CASKDRAIQETQYF	TGTGCCAGCAAGGACAGGGCGATCCAAGAGACCCAGTACTTC
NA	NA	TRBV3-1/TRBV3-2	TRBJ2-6	CASSQGRAGANVLTF	TGTGCCAGCAGCCAAGGGAGGGCTGGGGCCAACGTCCTGACTTTC
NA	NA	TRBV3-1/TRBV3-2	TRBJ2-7	CASSQEDRRSYEQYF	TGTGCCAGCAGCCAAGAGGACAGACGCTCCTACGAGCAGTACTTC
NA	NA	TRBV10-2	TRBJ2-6	CASSDKGLMAGANVLTF	TGCGCCAGCAGTGATAAGGGACTCATGGCCGGGGCCAACGTCCTGACTTTC
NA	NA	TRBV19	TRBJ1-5	CASTLPGGVNQPQHF	TGTGCCAGTACCCTCCCCGGGGGGGTAAATCAGCCCCAGCATTTT
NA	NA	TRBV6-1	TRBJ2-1	CASSDRVYNEQFF	TGTGCCAGCAGTGACCGCGTTTACAATGAGCAGTTCTTC
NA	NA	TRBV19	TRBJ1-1	CASSGGLWNTEAFF	TGTGCCAGTAGTGGGGGGTTATGGAACACTGAAGCTTTCTTT
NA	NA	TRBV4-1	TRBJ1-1	CASSRTAGGETEAFF	TGCGCCAGCAGCCGGACAGCAGGTGGGGAGACTGAAGCTTTCTTT
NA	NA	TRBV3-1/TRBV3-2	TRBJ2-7	CASSPEGVSYEQYF	TGTGCCAGCAGCCCCGAGGGGGTAAGCTACGAGCAGTACTTC
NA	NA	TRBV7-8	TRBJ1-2	CASSLEASGVSYGYTF	TGTGCCAGCAGCTTAGAAGCCTCGGGGGTTAGCTATGGCTACACCTTC
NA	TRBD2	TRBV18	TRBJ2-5	CASSPIGLAAETQYF	TGTGCCAGCTCACCAATCGGACTAGCCGCAGAGACCCAGTACTTC
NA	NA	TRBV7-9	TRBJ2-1	CASSEGGGNEQFF	TGTGCCAGCAGCGAGGGCGGCGGCAATGAGCAGTTCTTC
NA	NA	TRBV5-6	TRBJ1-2	CASSLRNGEGYTF	TGTGCCAGCAGCTTGAGAAATGGAGAGGGCTACACCTTC
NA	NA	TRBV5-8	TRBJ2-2	CASSPTGGNIFGGELFF	TGTGCCAGCAGCCCAACGGGGGGCAACATTTTTGGCGGGGAGCTGTTTTTT
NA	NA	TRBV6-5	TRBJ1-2	CASRETDYGYTF	TGTGCCAGCAGGGAGACTGACTATGGCTACACCTTC
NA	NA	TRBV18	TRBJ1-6	CASSLKKSDSPLHF	TGTGCCAGCTCCCTCAAAAAATCGGATTCACCCCTCCACTTT
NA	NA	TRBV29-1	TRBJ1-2	CSAAVDGYTF	TGCAGCGCTGCGGTGGATGGCTACACCTTC
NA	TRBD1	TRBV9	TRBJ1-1	CASSGGQGMNTEAFF	TGTGCCAGCAGCGGAGGACAGGGCATGAACACTGAAGCTTTCTTT
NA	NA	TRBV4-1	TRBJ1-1	CASSQGQGVGSPAAFF	TGCGCCAGCAGCCAAGGTCAAGGCGTCGGGTCCCCAGCGGCTTTCTTT
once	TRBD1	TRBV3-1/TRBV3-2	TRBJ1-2	CASSQPGTGDTHTF	TGTGCCAGCAGCCAACCCGGGACAGGGGATACCCACACCTTC
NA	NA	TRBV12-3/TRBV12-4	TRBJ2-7	CASRSGDMLEQYF	TGTGCCAGCAGATCCGGTGATATGCTCGAGCAGTACTTC
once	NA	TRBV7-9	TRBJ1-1	CASSYNLNTEAFF	TGTGCCAGCAGTTATAACCTAAACACTGAAGCTTTCTTT
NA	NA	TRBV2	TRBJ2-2	CASSEAWNTGELFF	TGTGCCAGCAGTGAAGCCTGGAACACCGGGGAGCTGTTTTTT
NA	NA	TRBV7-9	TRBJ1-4	CASRPTAAGEKLFF	TGTGCCAGCAGACCCACGGCGGCAGGGGAAAAACTGTTTTTT
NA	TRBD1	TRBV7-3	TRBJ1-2	CASSPGGERGYTF	TGTGCCAGCAGCCCAGGGGGCGAACGAGGCTACACCTTC
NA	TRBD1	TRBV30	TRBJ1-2	CAWSVPTGYFYGYTF	TGTGCCTGGAGTGTTCCGACAGGGTATTTCTATGGCTACACCTTC
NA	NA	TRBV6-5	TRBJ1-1	CASIRGNTEAFF	TGTGCCAGCATCCGGGGGAACACTGAAGCTTTCTTT
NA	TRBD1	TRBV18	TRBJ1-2	CASSPNAVGQGSLINYGYTF	TGTGCCAGCTCACCAAACGCCGTGGGACAGGGATCACTAATTAACTATGGCTACACCTTC
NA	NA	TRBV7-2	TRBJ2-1	CASSLGFGREQFF	TGTGCCAGCAGCTTAGGGTTTGGGCGTGAGCAGTTCTTC
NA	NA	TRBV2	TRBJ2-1	CASSALMMTGTNEQFF	TGTGCCAGCAGTGCCCTGATGATGACAGGAACAAATGAGCAGTTCTTC
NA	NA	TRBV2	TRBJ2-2	CASSQGGTGELFF	TGTGCCAGCAGTCAGGGAGGCACCGGGGAGCTGTTTTTT
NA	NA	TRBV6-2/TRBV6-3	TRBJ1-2	CASSYQDGYTF	TGTGCCAGCAGTTACCAGGATGGCTACACCTTC
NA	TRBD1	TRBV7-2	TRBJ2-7	CASSPGTVYEQYF	TGTGCCAGCAGCCCCGGGACAGTCTACGAGCAGTACTTC
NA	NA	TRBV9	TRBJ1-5	CASSPRGDNQPQHF	TGTGCCAGCAGCCCCCGGGGGGACAATCAGCCCCAGCATTTT
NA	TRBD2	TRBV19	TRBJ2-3	CASSTYGTSGGGDTQYF	TGTGCCAGTAGTACGTATGGGACTAGCGGGGGGGGAGATACGCAGTATTTT
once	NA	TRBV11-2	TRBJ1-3	CASSLRGNIGNTIYF	TGTGCCAGCAGCTTAAGGGGGAACATAGGAAACACCATATATTTT
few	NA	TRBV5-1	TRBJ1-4	CASSPGRPSNEKLFF	TGCGCCAGCAGCCCCGGGAGACCCTCGAATGAAAAACTGTTTTTT
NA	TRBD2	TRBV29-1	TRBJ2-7	CSVTSTSGGYEQYF	TGCAGCGTTACATCGACTAGCGGGGGTTACGAGCAGTACTTC
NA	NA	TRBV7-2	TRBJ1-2	CASSLEPGGNYGYTF	TGTGCCAGCAGCTTAGAGCCGGGGGGGAACTATGGCTACACCTTC
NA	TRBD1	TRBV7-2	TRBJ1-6	CASSPRGQGLNSPLHF	TGTGCCAGCAGCCCACGTGGACAGGGTTTGAATTCACCCCTCCACTTT
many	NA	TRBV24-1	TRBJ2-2	CATSDTSGHTGELFF	TGTGCCACCAGTGATACTTCGGGTCACACCGGGGAGCTGTTTTTT
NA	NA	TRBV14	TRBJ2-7	CASSQGQGSYEQYF	TGTGCCAGCAGCCAAGGGCAGGGTTCCTACGAGCAGTACTTC
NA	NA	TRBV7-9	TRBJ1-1	CASSHEGVAFF	TGTGCCAGCAGTCATGAGGGGGTGGCTTTCTTT
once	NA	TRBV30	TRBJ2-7	CAWRQAYEQYF	TGTGCCTGGAGACAAGCCTACGAGCAGTACTTC
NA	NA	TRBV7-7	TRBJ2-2	CASSLRDNRGGELFF	TGTGCTAGCAGCCTCCGGGACAACCGCGGCGGGGAGCTGTTTTTT
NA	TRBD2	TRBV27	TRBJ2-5	CASSLQASGRRQETQYF	TGTGCCAGCAGTTTACAGGCTAGCGGGAGAAGGCAAGAGACCCAGTACTTC
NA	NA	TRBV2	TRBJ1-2	CASSQPGQAFYGYTF	TGTGCCAGCAGCCAACCCGGACAAGCCTTCTATGGCTACACCTTC
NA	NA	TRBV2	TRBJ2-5	CASSDHGTKGKTQYF	TGTGCCAGCAGTGACCACGGGACAAAGGGAAAGACCCAGTACTTC
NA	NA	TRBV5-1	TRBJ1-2	CASSLSPGGGDYGYTF	TGCGCCAGCAGTTTATCCCCCGGTGGGGGGGACTATGGCTACACCTTC
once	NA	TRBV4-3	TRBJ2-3	CASSRFQVTDTQYF	TGCGCCAGCAGCCGCTTTCAGGTCACAGATACGCAGTATTTT